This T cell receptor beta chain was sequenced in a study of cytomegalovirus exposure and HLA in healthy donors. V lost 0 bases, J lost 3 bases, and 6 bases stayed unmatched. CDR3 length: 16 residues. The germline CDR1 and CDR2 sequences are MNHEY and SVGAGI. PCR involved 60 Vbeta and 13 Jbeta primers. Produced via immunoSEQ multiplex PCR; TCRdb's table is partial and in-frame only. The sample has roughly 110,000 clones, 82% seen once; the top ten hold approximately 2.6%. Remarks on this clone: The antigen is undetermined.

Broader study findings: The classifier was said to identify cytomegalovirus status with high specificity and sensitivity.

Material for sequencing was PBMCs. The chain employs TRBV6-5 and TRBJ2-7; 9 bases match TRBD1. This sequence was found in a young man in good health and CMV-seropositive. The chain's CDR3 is CASSYSQGTGFYEQYF. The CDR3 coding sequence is TGTGCCAGCAGTTACTCCCAGGGGACAGGGTTCTACGAGCAGTACTTC.